The rows below give T cell receptor beta chains drawn from one sample of a study of T cell repertoires in ileal Crohn's disease. Generated by immunoSEQ multiplex PCR, the TCRdb table keeps only in-frame clones and is missing some. Of approximately 11,000 clones in the sample, around 76% are singletons; the top ten hold 4.5% to 5.5%. Sequencing used ileal tissue. The source of these receptors is an adult with Crohn's disease. CDR3s include the opening cysteine and the closing phenylalanine or tryptophan. D genes are given only for firm matches. Clone size is not always given. Where it is, it says once, few, many or a class for expanded clones.

D	size	V	J	CDR3	DNA
TRBD1	.	TRBV30	TRBJ2-5	CAWSVGQAVETQYF	TGTGCCTGGAGTGTAGGACAGGCGGTAGAGACCCAGTACTTC
TRBD1	.	TRBV19	TRBJ1-2	CASSLGQGRGYTF	TGTGCCAGTAGTCTCGGACAGGGTCGGGGCTACACCTTC
TRBD2	once	TRBV5-6	TRBJ2-7	CASSFRTSGSTYEQYF	TGTGCCAGCAGCTTCCGGACTAGCGGGAGTACGTACGAGCAGTACTTC
.	.	TRBV6-1	TRBJ2-7	CASSESTGLSSYEQYF	TGTGCCAGCAGTGAATCTACAGGGTTGAGCTCCTACGAGCAGTACTTC
TRBD1	.	TRBV9	TRBJ2-7	CASSPSGTGGREQYF	TGTGCCAGCAGCCCCTCTGGGACAGGGGGGCGCGAGCAGTACTTC
TRBD1	.	TRBV19	TRBJ1-2	CASSGDRAGYTF	TGTGCCAGTAGTGGGGACAGGGCGGGCTACACCTTC
.	.	TRBV6-5	TRBJ1-2	CASSYAGVQYGYTF	TGTGCCAGCAGTTACGCAGGGGTACAGTATGGCTACACCTTC
TRBD2	.	TRBV4-1	TRBJ2-3	CASSLTTSETDTQYF	TGCGCCAGCAGCTTAACGACTAGCGAAACAGATACGCAGTATTTT
.	.	TRBV6-1	TRBJ1-2	CASSASYSNYGYTF	TGTGCCAGCAGTGCGTCCTACTCTAACTATGGCTACACCTTC
.	.	TRBV6-1	TRBJ1-5	CASSEWGEGYQPQHF	TGTGCCAGCAGTGAATGGGGGGAAGGGTATCAGCCCCAGCATTTT
TRBD2	.	TRBV4-1	TRBJ2-7	CASGLLAGGSYEQYF	TGCGCCAGCGGATTACTAGCGGGAGGCTCCTACGAGCAGTACTTC
.	.	TRBV9	TRBJ1-2	CASSQTVNYGYTF	TGTGCCAGCAGCCAGACAGTTAACTATGGCTACACCTTC
.	few	TRBV6-5	TRBJ2-5	CASSYSIRDETQYF	TGTGCCAGCAGTTACTCGATCCGGGATGAGACCCAGTACTTC
.	.	TRBV5-1	TRBJ2-1	CASSLYSSFYNEQFF	TGCGCCAGCAGCTTGTATTCTTCCTTCTACAATGAGCAGTTCTTC
.	.	TRBV15	TRBJ1-6	CATSRDLGGNSPLHF	TGTGCCACCAGCAGAGATTTGGGGGGTAATTCACCCCTCCACTTT
.	once	TRBV7-9	TRBJ2-5	CASSLGGGNQETQYF	TGTGCCAGCAGCCTAGGAGGGGGAAATCAAGAGACCCAGTACTTC
TRBD2	.	TRBV5-1	TRBJ2-1	CASSFLAGGSNEQFF	TGCGCCAGCAGCTTTTTAGCGGGAGGGAGCAATGAGCAGTTCTTC
.	.	TRBV28	TRBJ2-7	CASSRTGYEQYF	TGTGCCAGCTCCCGCACAGGATACGAGCAGTACTTC
TRBD1	.	TRBV5-1	TRBJ2-5	CASSLGQGNLETQYF	TGCGCCAGCAGCCTGGGACAGGGCAACTTAGAGACCCAGTACTTC
.	.	TRBV6-1	TRBJ2-1	CAVLQGRGQFF	TGTGCCGTCCTTCAGGGGAGGGGGCAGTTCTTC
.	few	TRBV6-6	TRBJ1-5	CASSPGAGDQPQHF	TGTGCCAGCAGCCCGGGGGCGGGGGATCAGCCCCAGCATTTT
.	.	TRBV5-1	TRBJ1-5	CASRTADNQPQHF	TGCGCCAGCCGGACAGCCGATAATCAGCCCCAGCATTTT
TRBD2	.	TRBV27	TRBJ2-7	CASSFRLGAGVTSYEQYF	TGTGCCAGCAGTTTCCGTCTCGGAGCGGGAGTTACCTCCTACGAGCAGTACTTC
.	.	TRBV6-1	TRBJ1-5	CASSDRQNNQPQHF	TGTGCCAGCAGTGACCGACAGAACAATCAGCCCCAGCATTTT
.	.	TRBV5-1	TRBJ1-2	CASSFSGYGYTF	TGCGCCAGCAGCTTTTCAGGCTATGGCTACACCTTC
TRBD1	.	TRBV5-1	TRBJ2-3	CASSSDRGTDTQYF	TGCGCCAGCAGCTCGGACAGGGGGACAGATACGCAGTATTTT
.	.	TRBV4-1	TRBJ2-2	CASSQGRVTGELFF	TGCGCCAGCAGCCAAGGCAGGGTGACCGGGGAGCTGTTTTTT
.	.	TRBV5-5	TRBJ1-3	CASSLGQLGNTIYF	TGTGCCAGCAGCTTGGGGCAGTTGGGAAACACCATATATTTT
.	once	TRBV6-1	TRBJ1-2	CASSVQTGLGYGYTF	TGTGCCAGCAGTGTTCAGACAGGCCTCGGCTATGGCTACACCTTC
TRBD2	.	TRBV2	TRBJ2-2	CASSETSGSAGELFF	TGTGCCAGCAGTGAAACTAGCGGGAGTGCCGGGGAGCTGTTTTTT
TRBD2	.	TRBV5-1	TRBJ2-7	CASSLVSSGGYEQYF	TGCGCCAGCAGCTTGGTTTCTAGCGGGGGTTACGAGCAGTACTTC
.	.	TRBV7-9	TRBJ1-3	CASSLDSNSGNTIYF	TGTGCCAGCAGCTTGGACAGCAACTCTGGAAACACCATATATTTT
TRBD2	few	TRBV28	TRBJ2-4	CASSLEAGIKNIQYF	TGTGCCAGCAGCCTCGAAGCGGGAATCAAAAACATTCAGTACTTC
TRBD1	.	TRBV25-1	TRBJ1-2	CASSEGTGATSRGYTF	TGTGCCAGCAGTGAGGGGACAGGGGCAACCTCGAGAGGCTACACCTTC
TRBD1	.	TRBV20-1	TRBJ1-2	CSARTGSGYTF	TGCAGTGCTAGGACAGGGTCGGGCTACACCTTC
TRBD2	.	TRBV6-5	TRBJ2-3	CASKRSLAGTDTQYF	TGTGCCAGCAAGAGGAGCCTAGCGGGGACAGATACGCAGTATTTT
TRBD1	.	TRBV27	TRBJ1-2	CASSFHDRGSGYTF	TGTGCCAGCAGTTTCCATGACAGGGGGTCTGGCTACACCTTC
TRBD1	few	TRBV7-2	TRBJ1-2	CASSFQTGESYTF	TGTGCCAGCAGCTTCCAGACAGGGGAGAGCTACACCTTC
.	.	TRBV11-3	TRBJ2-1	CASSLGSSFDEQFF	TGTGCCAGCAGCTTAGGTTCTAGCTTTGATGAGCAGTTCTTC
.	.	TRBV7-9	TRBJ1-1	CASNRDTEAFF	TGTGCCAGCAACCGGGACACTGAAGCTTTCTTT
.	.	TRBV7-6	TRBJ2-7	CASSLGYSYEQYF	TGTGCCAGCAGCTTAGGCTACTCCTACGAGCAGTACTTC
.	.	TRBV25-1	TRBJ2-5	CASSASDGERVGGETQYF	TGTGCCAGCAGTGCTTCGGACGGGGAACGGGTAGGAGGAGAGACCCAGTACTTC
.	.	TRBV10-3	TRBJ2-2	CATNQGVGELFF	TGTGCCACCAATCAGGGCGTCGGGGAGCTGTTTTTT
TRBD1	.	TRBV25-1	TRBJ1-6	CASSARRGTGSSPLHF	TGTGCCAGCAGTGCCCGTCGGGGGACAGGGTCTTCACCCCTCCACTTT
.	.	TRBV7-9	TRBJ2-7	CASSSAYEQYF	TGTGCCAGCAGCTCAGCCTACGAGCAGTACTTC
TRBD1	few	TRBV28	TRBJ2-7	CASSLLGQVSYEQYF	TGTGCCAGCAGTTTATTGGGACAGGTTTCCTACGAGCAGTACTTC